This T cell receptor (beta chain) stems from a study of T cell repertoires in cytomegalovirus infection. Study as a whole: Researchers turned to recently identified HLA-C-restricted CMV epitopes as well as well-studied HLA-B-restricted ones. Both a matching HLA type and CMV infection were indicated by public TCR beta signatures. Findings of the study overall: HLA-C-restricted CMV clonotypes gave the most frequent clonotype in two of eight donors. Cumulative public TCR beta family frequency identified carriers of CMV plus the relevant HLA.

TCRdb processed the reads anew with MiXCR; each CDR3 protein has one entry. Among 20,000 to 25,000 distinct CDR3 sequences, 42% were seen once, and the ten largest hold approximately 93%. Remarks on this clonotype: The antigen is not known.

The source is a human donor in good health (CMV status not recorded). Some clones in this sample may be carry-over from other donors' samples. The sample consisted of CD8+ T cells from cultured PBMCs, taken from culture after CMV antigen stimulation.

CDR3: CASSPAGLTYEQYF. CDR3 coding DNA: TGTGCCAGCAGTCCGGCCGGGCTTACCTACGAGCAGTACTTC. This chain links TRBV6-2 or TRBV6-3 with TRBJ2-7; D not resolved. The germline CDR1 and CDR2 sequences are MNHEY and SVGEGT. Trimming stripped 5 bases from V and 2 bases from J, with 13 bases between. The CDR3 extends over 14 amino acids.